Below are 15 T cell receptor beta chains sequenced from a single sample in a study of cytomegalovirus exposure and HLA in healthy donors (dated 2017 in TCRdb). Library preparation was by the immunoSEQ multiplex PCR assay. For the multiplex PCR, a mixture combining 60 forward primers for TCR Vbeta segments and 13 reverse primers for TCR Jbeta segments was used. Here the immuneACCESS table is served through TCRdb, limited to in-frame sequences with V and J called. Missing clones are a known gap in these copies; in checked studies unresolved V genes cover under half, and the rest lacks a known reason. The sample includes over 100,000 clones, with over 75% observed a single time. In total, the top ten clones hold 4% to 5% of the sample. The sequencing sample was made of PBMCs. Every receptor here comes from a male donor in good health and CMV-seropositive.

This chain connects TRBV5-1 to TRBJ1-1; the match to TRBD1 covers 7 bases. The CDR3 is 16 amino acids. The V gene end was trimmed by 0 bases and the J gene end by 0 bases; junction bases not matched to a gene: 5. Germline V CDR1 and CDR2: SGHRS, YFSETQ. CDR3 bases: TGCGCCAGCAGCTTGGGGGTAGGGGGCCTGAACACTGAAGCTTTCTTT. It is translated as CASSLGVGGLNTEAFF. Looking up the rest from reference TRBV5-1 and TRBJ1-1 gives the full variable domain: KAGVTQTPRYLIKTRGQQVTLSCSPISGHRSVSWYQQTPGQGLQFLFEYFSETQRNKGNFPGRFSGRQFSNSRSEMNVSTLELGDSALYLCASSLGVGGLNTEAFFGQGTRLTVV.

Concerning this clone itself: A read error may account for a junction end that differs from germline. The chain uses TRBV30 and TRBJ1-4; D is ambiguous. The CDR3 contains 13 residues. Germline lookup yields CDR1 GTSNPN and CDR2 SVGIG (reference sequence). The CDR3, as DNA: TGTGCCTGGGAGGGAGAGGCTAAGGAAAAACTGTTTTTT. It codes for CAWEGEAKEKLFF. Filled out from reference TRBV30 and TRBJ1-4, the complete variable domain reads SQTIHQWPATLVQPVGSPLSLECTVEGTSNPNLYWYRQAAGRGLQLLFYSVGIGQISSEVPQNLSASRPQDRQFILSSKKLLLSDSGFYLCAWEGEAKEKLFFGSGTQLSVL.

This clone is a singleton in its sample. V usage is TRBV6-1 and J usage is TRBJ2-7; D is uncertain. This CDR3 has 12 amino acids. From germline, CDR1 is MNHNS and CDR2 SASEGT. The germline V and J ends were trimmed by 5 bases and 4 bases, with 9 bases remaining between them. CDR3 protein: CASSSQIYEQYF. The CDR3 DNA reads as TGTGCCAGCAGTTCGCAGATTTACGAGCAGTACTTC.

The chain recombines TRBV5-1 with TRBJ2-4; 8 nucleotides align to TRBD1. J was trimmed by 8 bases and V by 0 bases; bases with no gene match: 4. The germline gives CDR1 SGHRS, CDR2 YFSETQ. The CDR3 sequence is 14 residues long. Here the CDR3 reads CASSLGDRLDIQYF. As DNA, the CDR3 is TGCGCCAGCAGCTTGGGGGACAGGTTGGACATTCAGTACTTC.

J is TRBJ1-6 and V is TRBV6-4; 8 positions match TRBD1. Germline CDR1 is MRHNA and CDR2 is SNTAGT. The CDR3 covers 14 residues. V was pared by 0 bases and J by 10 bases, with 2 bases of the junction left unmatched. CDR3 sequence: CASSDSAGGSPLHF. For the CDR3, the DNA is TGTGCCAGCAGTGACTCGGCAGGGGGCTCACCCCTCCACTTT.

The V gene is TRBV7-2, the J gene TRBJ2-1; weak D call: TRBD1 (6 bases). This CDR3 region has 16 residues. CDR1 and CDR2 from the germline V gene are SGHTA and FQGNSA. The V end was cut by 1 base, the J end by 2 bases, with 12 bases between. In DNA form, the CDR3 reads TGTGCCAGCAGCTTAGAAAGGGGGAGACCCTACAATGAGCAGTTCTTC. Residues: CASSLERGRPYNEQFF.

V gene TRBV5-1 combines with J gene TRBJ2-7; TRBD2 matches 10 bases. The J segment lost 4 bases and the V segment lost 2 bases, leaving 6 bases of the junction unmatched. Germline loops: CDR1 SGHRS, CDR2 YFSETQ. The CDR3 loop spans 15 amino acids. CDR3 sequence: CASSFSGGTSYEQYF. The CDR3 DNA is TGCGCCAGCAGCTTTAGCGGGGGGACTTCATACGAGCAGTACTTC.

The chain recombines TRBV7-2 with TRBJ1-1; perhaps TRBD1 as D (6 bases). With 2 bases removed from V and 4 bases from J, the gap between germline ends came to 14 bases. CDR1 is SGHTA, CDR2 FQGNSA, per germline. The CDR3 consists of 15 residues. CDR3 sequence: CASSLRGGAATEAFF. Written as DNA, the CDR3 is TGTGCCAGCAGCTTACGCGGGGGCGCAGCCACTGAAGCTTTCTTT.

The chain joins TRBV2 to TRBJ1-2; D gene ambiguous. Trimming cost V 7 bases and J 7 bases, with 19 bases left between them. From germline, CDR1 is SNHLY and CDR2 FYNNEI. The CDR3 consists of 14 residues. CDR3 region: CASTSGALSGGYTF. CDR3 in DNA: TGTGCCAGCACTTCGGGTGCCCTTAGTGGTGGCTACACCTTC.

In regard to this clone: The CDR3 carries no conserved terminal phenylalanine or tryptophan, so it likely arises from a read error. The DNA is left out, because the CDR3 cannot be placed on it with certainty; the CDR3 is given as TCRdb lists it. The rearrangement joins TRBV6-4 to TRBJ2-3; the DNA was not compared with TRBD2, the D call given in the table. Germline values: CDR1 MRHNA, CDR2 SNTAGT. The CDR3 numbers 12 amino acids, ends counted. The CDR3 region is CALYEAPAGILR.

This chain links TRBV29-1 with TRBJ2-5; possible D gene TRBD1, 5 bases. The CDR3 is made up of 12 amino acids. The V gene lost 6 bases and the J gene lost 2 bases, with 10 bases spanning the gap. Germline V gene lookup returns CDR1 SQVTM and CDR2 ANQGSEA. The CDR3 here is CSVLRVQETQYF. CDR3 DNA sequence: TGCAGCGTCCTCAGGGTTCAAGAGACCCAGTACTTC. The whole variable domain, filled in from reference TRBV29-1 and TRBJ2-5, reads SAVISQKPSRDICQRGTSLTIQCQVDSQVTMMFWYRQQPGQSLTLIATANQGSEATYESGFVIDKFPISRPNLTFSTLTVSNMSPEDSSIYLCSVLRVQETQYFGPGTRLLVL.

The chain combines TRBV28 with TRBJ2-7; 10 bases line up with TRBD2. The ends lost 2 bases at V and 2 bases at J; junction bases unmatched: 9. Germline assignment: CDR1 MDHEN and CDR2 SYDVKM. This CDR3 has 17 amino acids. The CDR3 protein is CASSLPAGGTRAYEQYF. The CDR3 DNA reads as TGTGCCAGCAGTTTACCAGCGGGGGGGACGCGGGCCTACGAGCAGTACTTC.

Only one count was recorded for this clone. This CDR3 reads CSVGSGGFQETQYF. The CDR3 region has the DNA TGCAGCGTTGGCTCAGGGGGGTTCCAAGAGACCCAGTACTTC. The chain carries TRBV29-1 and TRBJ2-5, with D tentatively TRBD1 (7 bases). Germline CDR1 SQVTM, CDR2 ANQGSEA. V was trimmed by 4 bases and J by 1 base, leaving 13 bases between them. CDR3 length: 14 residues.

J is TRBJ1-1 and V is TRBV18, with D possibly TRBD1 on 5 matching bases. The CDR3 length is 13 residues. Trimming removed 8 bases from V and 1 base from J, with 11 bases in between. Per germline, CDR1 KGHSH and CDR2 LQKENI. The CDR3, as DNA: TGTGCCAGCCATATGGGGGGGAACACTGAAGCTTTCTTT. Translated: CASHMGGNTEAFF.

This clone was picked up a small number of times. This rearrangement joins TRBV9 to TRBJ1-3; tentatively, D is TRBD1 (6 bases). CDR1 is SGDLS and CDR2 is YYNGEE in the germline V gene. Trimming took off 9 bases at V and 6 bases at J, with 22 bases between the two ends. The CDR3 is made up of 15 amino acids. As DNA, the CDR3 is TGTGCCACCCCGAGGACAGTCCGTGAATTAAACACCATATATTTT. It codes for CATPRTVRELNTIYF.